This T cell receptor (beta chain) comes out of a study of STAT5B mutations in CD4+ large granular lymphocyte leukemia. The V gene's germline CDR1 is MGHRA and CDR2 YSYEKL. The CDR3 covers 13 residues. V lost 2 bases to trimming and J lost 2 bases, with 6 bases between them. In the original analysis: Lowest detectable productive clonotype frequency was 2.59 x 10-5. The protocol was immunoSEQ multiplex PCR, while the TCRdb copy is restricted to in-frame clones and leaves out a portion. The DNA was the basis for D and trimming; V, J and clone size are from that table. This table holds 30,000 to 40,000 clones, more than 65% found once.

Sequenced material: CD4+ T cells from blood buffy coats. The chain is built from TRBV4-1 and TRBJ1-2; D call uncertain. This sequence was found in a human donor in good health. The CDR3 spells CASSQQTNYGYTF. CDR3 sequence (DNA): TGCGCCAGCAGCCAACAGACCAACTATGGCTACACCTTC.